The clone carrying this T cell receptor beta chain turned up a few times. Its antigen is currently unknown. TCRdb re-derived calls from the 5' RACE reads in MiXCR, one entry per CDR3 protein. The table records more than 300,000 distinct CDR3 sequences, 9.5% to 12% of them present only once. CDR1 is SGHRS and CDR2 is YFSETQ in the germline V gene. The CDR3 loop spans 13 amino acids. The germline V and J ends were trimmed by 4 bases and 5 bases, with 12 bases remaining between them. The sample originates from a study of T cells after yellow fever vaccination. For the study at large: Libraries from low-cell-number fractions were prepared with the SMART-Seq v4 Ultra Low Input RNA kit.

Study-wide results and limits: CD4 and CD8 compartments shared a small share of clonotypes, likely from convergent recombination. Most clones from primary vaccination resurfaced after the booster (approximately 97% CD4, around 91% CD8).

The input for sequencing was CD4+ T cells sorted from PBMCs, taken 45 days after the yellow fever booster vaccination. This chain joins TRBV5-1 and TRBJ2-5, with a tentative D call TRBD1 (6 bases). The TCR comes from a man aged 18 to 35 who received the YFV17D yellow fever vaccine. The CDR3, as DNA: TGCGCCAGCAGCGGAATCACAGGGGAGACCCAGTACTTC. This translates into CASSGITGETQYF. Together with reference TRBV5-1 and TRBJ2-5, the CDR3 gives the full variable domain: KAGVTQTPRYLIKTRGQQVTLSCSPISGHRSVSWYQQTPGQGLQFLFEYFSETQRNKGNFPGRFSGRQFSNSRSEMNVSTLELGDSALYLCASSGITGETQYFGPGTRLLVL.